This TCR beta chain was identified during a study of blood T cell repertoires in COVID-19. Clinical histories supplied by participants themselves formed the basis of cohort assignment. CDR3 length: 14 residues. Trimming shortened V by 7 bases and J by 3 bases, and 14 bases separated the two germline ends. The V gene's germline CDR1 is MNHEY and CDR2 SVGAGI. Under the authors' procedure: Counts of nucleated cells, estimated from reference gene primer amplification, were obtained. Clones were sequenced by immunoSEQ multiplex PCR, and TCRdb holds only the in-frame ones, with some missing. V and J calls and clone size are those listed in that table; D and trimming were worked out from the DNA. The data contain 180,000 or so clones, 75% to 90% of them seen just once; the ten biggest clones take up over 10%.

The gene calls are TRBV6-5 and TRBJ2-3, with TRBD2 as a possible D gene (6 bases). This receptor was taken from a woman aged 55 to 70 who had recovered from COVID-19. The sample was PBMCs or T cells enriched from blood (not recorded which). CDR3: CASTLRRGTDTQYF. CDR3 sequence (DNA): TGTGCCAGCACCCTACGGCGGGGAACAGATACGCAGTATTTT.